The 32 T cell receptor beta chains presented below share a single source sample, sequenced in a study of shared clonotypes between healthy human individuals. Here immunoSEQ multiplex PCR was the method, and the copy in TCRdb shows in-frame clones only, minus some. The table lists a few million clones, approximately 95% of them singletons, with 0.35% to 0.5% in the top ten. The specimen was naive CD4+ T cells from PBMCs. Subset in this sample: CD45RA+ positively selected. All receptors come from a young man in good health. Some clones in this sample may be carry-over from other donors' samples.

As to this clone: Other DNA sequences within the sample encode an identical CDR3. The CDR3 protein is CASSSGQGNTGELFF. The CDR3 DNA sequence: TGTGCCAGCAGCTCGGGACAGGGGAACACCGGGGAGCTGTTTTTT. The genes are TRBV5-4 and TRBJ2-2, with 9 nucleotides matching TRBD1. V gave up 3 bases and J gave up 1 base; unmatched junction bases: 1. CDR1 is SGHNT, CDR2 YYREEE, per germline (reference sequence). This CDR3 region has 15 residues. Complete variable domain (other parts from reference TRBV5-4 and TRBJ2-2): ETGVTQSPTHLIKTRGQQVTLRCSSQSGHNTVSWYQQALGQGPQFIFQYYREEENGRGNFPPRFSGLQFPNYSSELNVNALELDDSALYLCASSSGQGNTGELFFGEGSRLTVL.

The chain recombines TRBV5-1 with TRBJ2-5; TRBD1 is a possible D gene (8 bases). The CDR3 has 15 amino acids. V lost 4 bases and J lost 4, with 17 bases in between. CDR1 and CDR2 from the germline V gene are SGHRS and YFSETQ. The CDR3 nucleotides are TGCGCCAGCAGCGGGGGGGACAGGTCGGCAGAGACCCAGTACTTC. Translated, it gives CASSGGDRSAETQYF.

This chain joins TRBV18 and TRBJ2-7; D is unresolved. The V and J ends lost 3 bases and 5 bases respectively, with 11 bases between them. The CDR3 loop spans 13 amino acids. Germline CDR1 reads KGHSH; CDR2 reads LQKENI. The CDR3 loop is CASSPPGSDEQYF. The CDR3, as DNA: TGTGCCAGCTCACCCCCCGGGTCGGACGAGCAGTACTTC.

The gene calls are TRBV28 and TRBJ1-3, with TRBD1 as a possible D gene (5 bases). The V end lost 8 bases, the J end lost 7 bases, and 12 bases lay between the germline ends. The CDR3 totals 12 residues. Looked up from germline, CDR1 is MDHEN and CDR2 is SYDVKM. CDR3 nucleotides: TGTGCCAGCCATCAACAGGTCAACACCATATATTTT. Translation gives CASHQQVNTIYF.

The genes are TRBV6-5 and TRBJ1-5; no firm D call. The CDR3 loop spans 14 amino acids. V was shortened by 4 bases and J by 5 bases, with 12 bases between the two germline ends. The germline gives CDR1 MNHEY, CDR2 SVGAGI. The CDR3 DNA is TGTGCCAGCAGTTTCATCCAGGATTATCAGCCCCAGCATTTT. Residues: CASSFIQDYQPQHF.

This chain connects TRBV6-5 to TRBJ2-1; 8 bases are shared with TRBD2. Germline values: CDR1 MNHEY, CDR2 SVGAGI. The CDR3 contains 14 residues. V dropped 5 bases and J dropped 6; count of bases not matched to a gene: 6. The CDR3 region is CASSPGTSVNEQFF. CDR3 coding DNA: TGTGCCAGCAGTCCCGGGACTAGTGTCAATGAGCAGTTCTTC.

The chain employs TRBV2 and TRBJ2-7; the D is unclear. The germline V and J ends were trimmed by 9 bases and 3 bases, with 6 bases remaining between them. This CDR3 spans 10 amino acids. In germline, CDR1 is SNHLY, CDR2 FYNNEI. In DNA form, the CDR3 reads TGTGCCAGTGAAGACTACGAGCAGTACTTC. Translating gives CASEDYEQYF.

This chain uses TRBV28 with TRBJ1-1; D is ambiguous. This CDR3 comprises 15 residues. Germline V gene data show CDR1 as MDHEN and CDR2 as SYDVKM. V was shortened by 4 bases and J by 7 bases, with 19 bases between the two germline ends. The chain's CDR3 is CASSSPSTSSSEAFF. The DNA of the CDR3 is TGTGCCAGCAGTTCCCCCAGTACCTCTTCTAGTGAAGCTTTCTTT.

The rearrangement uses TRBV5-1 and TRBJ1-1; D is perhaps TRBD1 (5 bases). The V end lost 3 bases, the J end lost 6 bases, and 12 bases lay between the germline ends. This CDR3 is 13 amino acids long. CDR1 SGHRS and CDR2 YFSETQ come from the germline V gene. The DNA for the CDR3 is TGCGCCAGCAGCTCCTGGGGGGGACCTGAAGCTTTCTTT. Translated, it gives CASSSWGGPEAFF.

The chain uses TRBV19 and TRBJ1-4, with TRBD1 as a possible D gene (6 bases). CDR3 length equals 13 residues. V was trimmed by 4 bases and J by 8 bases, leaving 11 bases between them. From germline, CDR1 is LNHDA and CDR2 SQIVND (reference sequence). Here the CDR3 reads CASSTGTQEKLFF. In nucleotides, the CDR3 is TGTGCCAGTAGTACCGGGACACAGGAAAAACTGTTTTTT.

The chain uses TRBV28 and TRBJ2-7; 12 bases are a match to TRBD1. Germline V gene sequence: CDR1 MDHEN, CDR2 SYDVKM. Trimming at V came to 3 bases and at J to 4 bases, leaving 4 bases not matched to a gene. The CDR3 is 15 amino acids. CDR3 amino acids: CASSFPGQGAYEQYF. CDR3 DNA sequence: TGTGCCAGCAGTTTCCCGGGACAGGGGGCGTACGAGCAGTACTTC.

V usage is TRBV10-3 and J usage is TRBJ1-1; D perhaps matches TRBD1 (5 bases). Deletions cut 6 bases from V and 3 bases from J, with 17 bases between. Germline lookup yields CDR1 ENHRY and CDR2 SYGVKD. The CDR3 has 15 residues. CDR3 in DNA: TGTGCCATCAGCGCGGGGGGGACGTTGGACACTGAAGCTTTCTTT. Amino acids: CAISAGGTLDTEAFF.

The gene calls are TRBV4-2 and TRBJ1-1, with D possibly TRBD1 on 5 matching bases. CDR1 is LGHNA, CDR2 YNFKEQ, per germline. The CDR3 covers 17 residues. The V gene lost 5 bases and the J gene lost 3 bases, with 22 bases spanning the gap. The CDR3 DNA is TGTGCCAGCAGCGTGAGCTCCGGGACCCCCTTTGACACTGAAGCTTTCTTT. Translating gives CASSVSSGTPFDTEAFF.

This chain uses TRBV4-1 with TRBJ2-7; 11 positions match TRBD2. Germline V gene data show CDR1 as MGHRA and CDR2 as YSYEKL. The CDR3 extends over 16 amino acids. With V trimmed by 1 base and J by 3 bases, 5 bases remained unmatched. The CDR3 sequence is CASSQGASGRHYEQYF. CDR3 coding DNA: TGCGCCAGCAGCCAAGGGGCTAGCGGGAGGCACTACGAGCAGTACTTC.

The chain joins TRBV6-5 to TRBJ1-2, with D uncertain. Trimming shortened V by 6 bases and J by 0 bases, and 14 bases separated the two germline ends. This CDR3 contains 15 residues. CDR1 and CDR2 (germline): MNHEY, SVGAGI. The CDR3 DNA sequence: TGTGCCAGCAGCCCTCGTTGGCAATCTAACTATGGCTACACCTTC. Amino acids: CASSPRWQSNYGYTF.

The DNA for the CDR3 is TGTGCCAGCAGCTCCCGGGGGAGCCTAAACGAGCAGTACTTC. This translates into CASSSRGSLNEQYF. The V call is TRBV7-9, the J call TRBJ2-7, with TRBD2 as a possible D gene (6 bases). CDR1 is SEHNR, CDR2 FQNEAQ, per germline (reference sequence). Trimming took 4 bases from V and 5 from J, leaving 15 bases between them. This CDR3 is 14 amino acids long.

The CDR3 sequence is CASARDLYQPQHF. The CDR3 DNA reads TGTGCCAGCGCCCGGGACTTGTATCAGCCCCAGCATTTT. The chain recombines TRBV25-1 with TRBJ1-5; a possible D gene is TRBD1 (5 bases). The CDR3 sequence is 13 residues long. The germline V gene encodes CDR1 MGHDK and CDR2 SYGVNS. Trimming cost V 8 bases and J 5 bases, with 13 bases left between them.

This chain connects TRBV7-3 to TRBJ1-1; no reliable D call. This CDR3 comprises 17 residues. CDR1 and CDR2 (germline): SGHTA, FQGTGA. V was clipped by 1 base and J by 4 bases, with 19 bases between them. The CDR3 sequence is CASSLSGGAESGTEAFF. The CDR3 DNA is TGTGCCAGCAGCTTAAGTGGCGGCGCAGAGAGTGGCACTGAAGCTTTCTTT.

This chain joins TRBV4-3 and TRBJ2-7; D is tentatively TRBD1 or TRBD2 (5 bases each). The CDR3 loop spans 14 amino acids. CDR1 is LGHNA, CDR2 YSLEER, per germline. V was cut by 3 bases and J by 8 bases, with 17 bases left in between. CDR3 sequence (DNA): TGCGCCAGCAGCCAGGGGGTATTCCGGCCCCAGCAGTACTTC. It codes for CASSQGVFRPQQYF.

Note on this clone: One junction end disagrees with the germline gene, perhaps due to a read error. V usage is TRBV11-2 and J usage is TRBJ1-1, with D uncertain. Germline CDR1 reads SGHAT; CDR2 reads FQNNGV. This CDR3 has 12 residues. For the CDR3, the DNA is TGTGCCAGCAGCTTTAGTAACAGTGAAGCTTTCTTT. Protein product: CASSFSNSEAFF.

This clone was detected a few times. The chain combines TRBV30 with TRBJ1-1; D is ambiguous. This CDR3 contains 11 residues. Germline V gives CDR1 GTSNPN, CDR2 SVGIG (reference sequence). Trimming stripped 3 bases from V and 12 bases from J, with 14 bases between. CDR3 in amino acids: CAWSPLGFSFF. The CDR3 DNA reads as TGTGCCTGGAGCCCTTTGGGCTTTTCTTTCTTT.

The rearrangement joins TRBV28 to TRBJ1-4; D uncertain. The CDR3 extends over 12 amino acids. The germline CDR1 and CDR2 sequences are MDHEN and SYDVKM. V shed 3 bases and J shed 3 bases, with 2 bases lying between them. The CDR3 is CASSFSNEKLFF. The CDR3 DNA reads as TGTGCCAGCAGTTTTTCTAATGAAAAACTGTTTTTT.

The rearrangement links TRBV5-1 to TRBJ2-5, with TRBD1 identical over 7 bases. This CDR3 has 15 amino acids. Germline CDR1 is SGHRS and CDR2 is YFSETQ. V gave up 7 bases and J gave up 3 bases; unmatched junction bases: 12. CDR3 sequence (DNA): TGCGCCAGCGCTATACAGGGGACGACTGAAGAGACCCAGTACTTC. The encoded protein is CASAIQGTTEETQYF.

This clone was seen a single time. At the DNA level, this CDR3 is encoded by other sequences in the same sample as well. V and J are TRBV19 and TRBJ1-5; unclear D gene. Germline V gene sequence: CDR1 LNHDA, CDR2 SQIVND (reference sequence). Trimming left V 3 bases short and J 7 bases short, with 7 bases between. The CDR3 is 12 amino acids. The DNA for the CDR3 is TGTGCCAGTAGTATCGAGCGCCAGCCCCAGCATTTT. It yields the protein CASSIERQPQHF.

This clone was recorded a few times. The genes are TRBV27 and TRBJ1-1; the D is unclear. V lost 4 bases to trimming and J lost 0 bases, with 9 bases between them. The CDR3 is made up of 14 amino acids. Per germline, CDR1 MNHEY and CDR2 SMNVEV (reference sequence). The CDR3 nucleotides are TGTGCCAGCAGTTCCGGACGGTTGAACACTGAAGCTTTCTTT. Its protein is CASSSGRLNTEAFF.

This clone was observed a single time. The chain combines TRBV28 with TRBJ2-5, with 12 bases aligning to TRBD2. Trimming removed 6 bases from V and 7 bases from J; junction bases left unmatched: 9. Germline V gene lookup returns CDR1 MDHEN and CDR2 SYDVKM. This CDR3 is 15 amino acids long. The CDR3 DNA reads TGTGCCAGCAGCCCACGGACTAGCGGGATGGGGACCCAGTACTTC. It translates to CASSPRTSGMGTQYF.

This clone was observed a handful of times. V usage is TRBV19 and J usage is TRBJ1-1; D possibly corresponds to TRBD1 (5 bases). The germline CDR1 and CDR2 sequences are LNHDA and SQIVND (reference sequence). The CDR3 extends over 14 amino acids. V gave up 10 bases and J gave up 4 bases, with 19 bases separating them. CDR3 bases: TGTGCCACCCAAAATAGGGGACGACTCACTGAAGCTTTCTTT. It encodes CATQNRGRLTEAFF. The whole variable domain, filled in from reference TRBV19 and TRBJ1-1, reads DGGITQSPKYLFRKEGQNVTLSCEQNLNHDAMYWYRQDPGQGLRLIYYSQIVNDFQKGDIAEGYSVSREKKESFPLTVTSAQKNPTAFYLCATQNRGRLTEAFFGQGTRLTVV.

Only a few counts were recorded for this clone. This chain connects TRBV2 to TRBJ1-4; 9 positions match TRBD1. Per germline, CDR1 SNHLY and CDR2 FYNNEI. The ends lost 6 bases at V and 8 bases at J; junction bases unmatched: 10. This CDR3 spans 15 amino acids. The CDR3: CASRTRTGVGEKLFF. The CDR3 DNA follows: TGTGCCAGCAGGACCCGGACAGGGGTGGGAGAAAAACTGTTTTTT.

The chain is built from TRBV19 and TRBJ2-3, with 9 bases aligning to TRBD2. The CDR3 loop spans 16 amino acids. CDR1 and CDR2 from the germline V gene are LNHDA and SQIVND (reference sequence). Losses at the gene ends were 1 base for V and 5 bases for J; bases not matched to a gene: 7. The CDR3 coding sequence is TGTGCCAGTAGTATAGGGCTAGCGGGAAGCGGAGATACGCAGTATTTT. This encodes CASSIGLAGSGDTQYF.

V usage is TRBV9 and J usage is TRBJ1-4; D is perhaps TRBD1 (5 bases). The ends were cut back, 1 base at V and 4 bases at J, with 11 bases in the middle. Germline lookup yields CDR1 SGDLS and CDR2 YYNGEE. This CDR3 comprises 15 residues. This CDR3 is CASSVLAGGNEKLFF. CDR3 coding DNA: TGTGCCAGCAGCGTACTAGCGGGGGGTAATGAAAAACTGTTTTTT.

The chain links TRBV11-3 to TRBJ2-1; no clear D gene. There are 14 residues in the CDR3. Trimming took off 3 bases at V and 8 bases at J, with 14 bases between the two ends. Germline CDR1 reads SGHNT; CDR2 reads YENEEA. The CDR3 spells CASSFGERADEQFF. The CDR3 nucleotides are TGTGCCAGCAGCTTTGGTGAACGGGCTGATGAGCAGTTCTTC.

The chain uses TRBV19 and TRBJ2-1, with 14 bases fitting TRBD2. Trimming cost V 5 bases and J 0 bases; bases outside gene matches: 3. There are 17 residues in the CDR3. Per germline, CDR1 LNHDA and CDR2 SQIVND (reference sequence). DNA for the CDR3: TGTGCCAGTAGTGGACTAGCGGGAGGCCTCTCCTACAATGAGCAGTTCTTC. This sequence encodes CASSGLAGGLSYNEQFF.